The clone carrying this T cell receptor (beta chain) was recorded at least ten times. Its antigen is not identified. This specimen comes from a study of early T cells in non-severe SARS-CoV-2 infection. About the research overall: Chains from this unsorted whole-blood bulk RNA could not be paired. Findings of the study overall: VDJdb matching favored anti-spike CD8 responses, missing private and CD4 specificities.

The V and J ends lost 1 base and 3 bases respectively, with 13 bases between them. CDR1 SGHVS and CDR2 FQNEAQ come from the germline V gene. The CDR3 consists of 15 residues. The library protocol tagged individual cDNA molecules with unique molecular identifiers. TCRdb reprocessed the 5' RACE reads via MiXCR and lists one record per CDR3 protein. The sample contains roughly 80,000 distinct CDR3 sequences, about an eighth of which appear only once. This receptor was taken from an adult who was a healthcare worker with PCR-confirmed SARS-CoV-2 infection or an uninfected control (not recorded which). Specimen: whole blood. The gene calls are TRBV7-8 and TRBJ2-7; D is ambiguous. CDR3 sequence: CASSLVALMGYEQYF. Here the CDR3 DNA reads TGTGCCAGCAGCTTAGTGGCCCTAATGGGCTACGAGCAGTACTTC.